A selection of T cell receptor beta chains follows, all from one sample in a study of cytomegalovirus exposure and HLA in healthy donors. TCRdb's copy holds only in-frame clones and misses some; the assay was immunoSEQ multiplex PCR. Of about 330,000 clones listed, roughly 89% are singletons. The sample was PBMCs. The receptors were sampled from a woman under 30 in good health and CMV-seronegative. The CDR3 runs from the conserved cysteine through the conserved F or W. The order of the fields is V gene, clone size, D gene, J gene, CDR3 protein, CDR3 DNA. The D gene is left open where the match is weak. Expanded clones get a size class; other rows say once, few or many, or leave the size out.

TRBV5-1,few,NA,TRBJ1-4,CASSLAGGFGEKLFF,TGCGCCAGCAGCTTGGCCGGAGGGTTTGGCGAAAAACTGTTTTTT
TRBV5-1,NA,TRBD1,TRBJ2-5,CASSLEGQGIAETQYF,TGCGCCAGCAGCTTGGAAGGACAGGGGATAGCGGAGACCCAGTACTTC
TRBV11-2,NA,NA,TRBJ1-5,CASSGSGAGQPQHF,TGTGCCAGCAGCGGGTCGGGTGCGGGGCAGCCCCAGCATTTT
TRBV27,NA,NA,TRBJ2-2,CASSPLRPGPELFF,TGTGCCAGCAGTCCGCTCAGGCCCGGCCCCGAGCTGTTTTTT
TRBV4-2,NA,NA,TRBJ1-1,CASSRTPGQATEAFF,TGTGCCAGCAGCCGAACTCCGGGACAAGCCACTGAAGCTTTCTTT
TRBV27,NA,NA,TRBJ2-1,CASSPLGPNNEQFF,TGTGCCAGCAGTCCATTGGGCCCCAACAATGAGCAGTTCTTC
TRBV7-2,few,NA,TRBJ1-1,CASSLWSGNTEAFF,TGTGCCAGCAGCTTATGGTCAGGGAACACTGAAGCTTTCTTT
TRBV7-9,NA,NA,TRBJ1-5,CASSSFRSNQPQHF,TGTGCCAGCAGCTCCTTCAGGAGCAATCAGCCCCAGCATTTT
TRBV28,NA,TRBD1,TRBJ2-7,CASSIDFGTGKSSYEQYF,TGTGCCAGCAGCATCGACTTTGGGACAGGGAAATCCTCCTACGAGCAGTACTTC
TRBV6-6,NA,TRBD2,TRBJ2-7,CASRVRGDSYEQYF,TGTGCCAGCAGGGTGCGGGGGGACTCCTACGAGCAGTACTTC
TRBV19,NA,NA,TRBJ1-5,CATLRDNNQPQHF,TGTGCCACCCTCCGGGACAACAATCAGCCCCAGCATTTT
TRBV7-9,NA,TRBD2,TRBJ2-3,CASSPREGGTDTQYF,TGTGCCAGCAGCCCCAGGGAGGGAGGCACAGATACGCAGTATTTT
TRBV25-1,NA,TRBD2,TRBJ2-1,CASSPPPGLADNEQFF,TGTGCCAGCAGTCCCCCCCCGGGACTAGCGGACAATGAGCAGTTCTTC
TRBV28,NA,TRBD1,TRBJ1-1,CASSQGQTNTEAFF,TGTGCCAGCAGTCAGGGACAGACTAACACTGAAGCTTTCTTT
TRBV4-1,few,TRBD1,TRBJ2-4,CASSQSPPGQGVTIQYF,TGCGCCAGCAGCCAATCGCCTCCGGGACAGGGAGTTACCATTCAGTACTTC
TRBV30,NA,NA,TRBJ2-3,CAWSATGQYPSTDTQYF,TGTGCCTGGAGTGCAACCGGACAGTACCCTTCCACAGATACGCAGTATTTT
TRBV7-3,few,TRBD1,TRBJ1-2,CASSDQPGTVYGYTF,TGTGCCAGCAGCGATCAGCCCGGGACAGTCTATGGCTACACCTTC
TRBV19,NA,NA,TRBJ2-7,CASVDSRGEQYF,TGTGCCAGTGTGGACAGTCGGGGCGAGCAGTACTTC
TRBV2,once,TRBD1,TRBJ1-1,CASRLTLGQATEAFF,TGTGCCAGCAGGCTTACCCTCGGACAGGCCACTGAAGCTTTCTTT
TRBV4-3,NA,TRBD1,TRBJ1-2,CASSPMGQPYGYTF,TGCGCCAGCAGCCCAATGGGACAGCCCTATGGCTACACCTTC
TRBV27,few,TRBD2,TRBJ2-7,CASSPMRGGTYEQYF,TGTGCCAGCAGCCCCATGAGGGGAGGGACTTACGAGCAGTACTTC
TRBV4-3,NA,TRBD2,TRBJ2-2,CASSQAPDRLAGGTDGELFF,TGCGCCAGCAGCCAAGCCCCTGATCGACTAGCGGGAGGGACGGACGGGGAGCTGTTTTTT
TRBV2,once,NA,TRBJ1-5,CASSEKGRRQPQHF,TGTGCCAGCAGTGAAAAGGGGCGCAGGCAGCCCCAGCATTTT
TRBV6-5,NA,TRBD2,TRBJ2-7,CASSYGGTTADEQYF,TGTGCCAGCAGCTACGGTGGGACTACGGCTGACGAGCAGTACTTC
TRBV5-1,NA,NA,TRBJ1-1,CASSSGLSTEAFF,TGCGCCAGCAGCTCCGGGTTGAGCACTGAAGCTTTCTTT
TRBV18,once,TRBD1,TRBJ2-7,CASSPPVNQGDEQYF,TGTGCCAGCTCACCCCCGGTAAACCAGGGGGACGAGCAGTACTTC
TRBV28,NA,NA,TRBJ1-1,CASSLSRGEAFF,TGTGCCAGCAGTTTATCCCGGGGTGAAGCTTTCTTT
TRBV27,NA,TRBD1,TRBJ1-2,CASSPQGERAYGYTF,TGTGCCAGCAGTCCTCAGGGGGAGAGGGCCTATGGCTACACCTTC
TRBV4-3,once,NA,TRBJ2-7,CASSQDLRGYEQYF,TGCGCCAGCAGCCAAGATTTAAGAGGTTACGAGCAGTACTTC
TRBV18,NA,TRBD2,TRBJ2-7,CASSLEAGGTYEQYF,TGTGCCAGCTCACTCGAGGCGGGAGGCACCTACGAGCAGTACTTC
TRBV5-4,NA,NA,TRBJ2-1,CASSLVINEQFF,TGTGCCAGCAGCTTGGTTATCAATGAGCAGTTCTTC
TRBV7-2,NA,NA,TRBJ1-2,CASSSPTAYGYTF,TGTGCCAGCAGCTCCCCCACAGCCTATGGCTACACCTTC
TRBV4-3,once,NA,TRBJ2-7,CASSQDFSGDYEQYF,TGCGCCAGCAGCCAAGATTTTTCAGGGGACTACGAGCAGTACTTC
TRBV7-2,NA,NA,TRBJ2-7,CASSFVRSYEQYF,TGTGCCAGCAGCTTCGTCCGGTCCTACGAGCAGTACTTC
TRBV19,NA,TRBD1,TRBJ1-5,CASRPRTGNQPQHF,TGTGCCAGTAGGCCCCGGACAGGGAATCAGCCCCAGCATTTT
TRBV6-5,NA,NA,TRBJ1-2,CASSGYGGYTF,TGTGCCAGCTCGGGGTATGGTGGCTACACCTTC
TRBV20-1,NA,NA,TRBJ2-1,CSTALRGEQFF,TGCAGCACCGCCCTTAGGGGTGAGCAGTTCTTC
TRBV19,few,TRBD2,TRBJ2-1,CASSPGLAANEQFF,TGTGCCAGTAGCCCGGGACTAGCGGCCAATGAGCAGTTCTTC
TRBV9,NA,NA,TRBJ2-7,CASSVGEGGEQYF,TGTGCCAGCAGCGTAGGGGAAGGGGGCGAGCAGTACTTC
TRBV19,once,TRBD2,TRBJ2-1,CASTLAGGNEQFF,TGTGCCAGTACCTTAGCGGGAGGGAATGAGCAGTTCTTC
TRBV28,NA,TRBD2,TRBJ2-7,CQTGAGGSSYEQYF,TGCCAGACTGGAGCGGGAGGGAGCTCCTACGAGCAGTACTTC
TRBV10-3,NA,NA,TRBJ1-1,CAISDGQGAFF,TGTGCCATCAGTGACGGGCAGGGGGCTTTCTTT
TRBV5-1,NA,NA,TRBJ2-3,CASSLAGGPSTDTQYF,TGCGCCAGCAGCTTGGCAGGAGGACCGAGCACAGATACGCAGTATTTT
TRBV30,NA,TRBD2,TRBJ2-2,CAYSPGGIAGELFF,TGTGCCTACTCACCGGGAGGGATCGCCGGGGAGCTGTTTTTT
TRBV29-1,NA,NA,TRBJ1-1,CSVVAFRGGTEAFF,TGCAGCGTTGTGGCTTTTAGAGGCGGCACTGAAGCTTTCTTT
TRBV5-1,NA,NA,TRBJ1-2,CASSLQRGSDGYTF,TGCGCCAGCAGCTTACAGCGGGGAAGTGATGGCTACACCTTC
TRBV7-2,NA,TRBD2,TRBJ2-1,CASSLAGGRYNEQFF,TGTGCCAGCAGCTTAGCGGGGGGGAGATACAATGAGCAGTTCTTC
TRBV5-6,NA,NA,TRBJ2-1,CASSSEREQFF,TGTGCCAGCAGCTCCGAGCGGGAGCAGTTCTTC
TRBV5-4,NA,TRBD2,TRBJ2-2,CASSAGLAGGTNTGELFF,TGTGCCAGCAGCGCGGGACTAGCGGGAGGGACAAACACCGGGGAGCTGTTTTTT
TRBV27,NA,TRBD1,TRBJ2-1,CASSLTGVRLTQFF,TGTGCCAGCAGTCTGACAGGGGTTCGACTTACGCAGTTCTTC
TRBV6-5,NA,NA,TRBJ1-5,CASSLDIGGQPQHF,TGTGCCAGCAGCCTGGACATAGGGGGTCAGCCCCAGCATTTT